Below, one T cell receptor beta chain is given with its context. Trimming took off 6 bases at V and 0 bases at J, with 15 bases between the two ends. This CDR3 comprises 16 residues. Germline loops: CDR1 SNHLY, CDR2 FYNNEI. These data originate in a study of cytomegalovirus exposure and HLA in healthy donors. Primers for the PCR totalled 60 Vbeta and 13 Jbeta. The protocol was immunoSEQ multiplex PCR, while the TCRdb copy is restricted to in-frame clones and leaves out a portion. The data hold some 190,000 clones, with about 81% observed a single time. The sample taken for sequencing was PBMCs. This receptor was obtained from a man aged 35 to 55 in good health and CMV-seronegative. V and J are TRBV2 and TRBJ2-4, with D possibly being TRBD1 (5 bases). This chain's CDR3 is CASRATDLLAKNIQYF. CDR3 coding DNA: TGTGCCAGCAGAGCGACAGATCTCCTAGCCAAAAACATTCAGTACTTC. The whole variable domain, remainder taken from reference TRBV2 and TRBJ2-4, is EPEVTQTPSHQVTQMGQEVILRCVPISNHLYFYWYRQILGQKVEFLVSFYNNEISEKSEIFDDQFSVERPDGSNFTLKIRSTKLEDSAMYFCASRATDLLAKNIQYFGAGTRLSVL.